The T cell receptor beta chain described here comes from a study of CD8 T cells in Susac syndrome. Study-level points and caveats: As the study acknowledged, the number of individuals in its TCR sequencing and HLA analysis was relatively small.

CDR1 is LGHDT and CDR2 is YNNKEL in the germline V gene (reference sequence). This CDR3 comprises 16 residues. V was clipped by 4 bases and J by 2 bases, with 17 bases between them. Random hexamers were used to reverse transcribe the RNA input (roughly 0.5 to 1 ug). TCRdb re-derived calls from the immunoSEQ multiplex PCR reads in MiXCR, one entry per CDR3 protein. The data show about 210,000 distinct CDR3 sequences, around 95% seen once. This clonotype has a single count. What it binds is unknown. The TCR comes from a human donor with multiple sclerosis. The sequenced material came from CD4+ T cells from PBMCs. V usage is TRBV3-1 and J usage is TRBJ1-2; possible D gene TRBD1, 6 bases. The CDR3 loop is CASSPNGGGENYGYTF. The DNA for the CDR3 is TGTGCCAGCAGCCCAAACGGGGGGGGCGAGAACTATGGCTACACCTTC. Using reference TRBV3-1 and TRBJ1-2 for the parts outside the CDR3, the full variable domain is DTAVSQTPKYLVTQMGNDKSIKCEQNLGHDTMYWYKQDSKKFLKIMFSYNNKELIINETVPNRFSPKSPDKAHLNLHINSLELGDSAVYFCASSPNGGGENYGYTFGSGTRLTVV.